Ten or more counts support the clone carrying this T cell receptor (beta chain). One entry per CDR3 protein, called by TCRdb with MiXCR from the 5' RACE reads. The sample includes 50,000 or so distinct CDR3 sequences, about 3% seen only once; the top ten take roughly 5.5%. This sample was included in a study of neurological immune-mediated disorders. The receptor's source is a man between 40 and 49 years old with multiple sclerosis. The sample comprised PBMCs.

CDR3 in DNA: TGTGCCAGCTCCCAATCCTTCACAGGGTCTGGCTACACCTTC. This gives the protein CASSQSFTGSGYTF. This chain links TRBV27 with TRBJ1-2, with TRBD1 as a possible D gene (6 bases). Trimming shortened V by 8 bases and J by 7 bases, and 20 bases separated the two germline ends. Germline loops: CDR1 MNHEY, CDR2 SMNVEV (reference sequence). The CDR3 has 14 residues.